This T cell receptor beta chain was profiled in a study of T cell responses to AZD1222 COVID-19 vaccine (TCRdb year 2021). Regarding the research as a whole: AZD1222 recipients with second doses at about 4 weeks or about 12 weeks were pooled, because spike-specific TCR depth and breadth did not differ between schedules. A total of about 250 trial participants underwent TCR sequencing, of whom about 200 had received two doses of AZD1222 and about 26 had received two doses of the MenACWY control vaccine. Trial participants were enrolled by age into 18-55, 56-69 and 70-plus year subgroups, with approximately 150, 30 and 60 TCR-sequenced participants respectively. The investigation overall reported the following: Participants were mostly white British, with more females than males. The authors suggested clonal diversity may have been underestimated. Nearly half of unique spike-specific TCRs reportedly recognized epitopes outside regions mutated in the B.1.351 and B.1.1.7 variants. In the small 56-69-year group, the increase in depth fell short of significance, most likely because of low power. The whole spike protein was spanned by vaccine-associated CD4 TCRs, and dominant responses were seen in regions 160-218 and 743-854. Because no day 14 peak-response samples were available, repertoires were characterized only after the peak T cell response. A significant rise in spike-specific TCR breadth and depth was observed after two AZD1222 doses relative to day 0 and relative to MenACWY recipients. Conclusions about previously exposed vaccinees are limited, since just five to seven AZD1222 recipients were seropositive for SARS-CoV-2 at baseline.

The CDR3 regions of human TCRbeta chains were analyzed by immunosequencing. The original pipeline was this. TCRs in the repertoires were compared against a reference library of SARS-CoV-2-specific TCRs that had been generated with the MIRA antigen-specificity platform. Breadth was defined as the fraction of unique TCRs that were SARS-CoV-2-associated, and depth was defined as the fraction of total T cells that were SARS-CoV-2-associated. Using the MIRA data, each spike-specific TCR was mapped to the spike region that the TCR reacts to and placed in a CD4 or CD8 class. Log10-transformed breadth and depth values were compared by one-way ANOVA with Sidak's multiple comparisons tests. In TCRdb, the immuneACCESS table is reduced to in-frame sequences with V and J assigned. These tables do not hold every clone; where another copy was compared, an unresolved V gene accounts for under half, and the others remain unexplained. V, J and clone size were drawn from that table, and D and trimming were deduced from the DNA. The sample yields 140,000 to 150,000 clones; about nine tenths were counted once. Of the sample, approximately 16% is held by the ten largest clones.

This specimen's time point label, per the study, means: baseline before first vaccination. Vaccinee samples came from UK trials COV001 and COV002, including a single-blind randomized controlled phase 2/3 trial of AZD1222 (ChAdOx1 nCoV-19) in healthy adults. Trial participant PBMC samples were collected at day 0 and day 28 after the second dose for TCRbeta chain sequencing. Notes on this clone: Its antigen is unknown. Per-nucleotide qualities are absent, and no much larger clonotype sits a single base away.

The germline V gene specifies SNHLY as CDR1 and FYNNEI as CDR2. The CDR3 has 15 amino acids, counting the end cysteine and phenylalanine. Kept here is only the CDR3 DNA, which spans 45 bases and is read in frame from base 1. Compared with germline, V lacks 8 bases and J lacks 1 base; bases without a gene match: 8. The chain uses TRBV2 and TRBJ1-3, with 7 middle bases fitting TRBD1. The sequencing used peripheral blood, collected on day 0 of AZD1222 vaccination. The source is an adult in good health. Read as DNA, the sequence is TGTGCCAGCTCCCTTTCGGGACAGTCTGGAAACACCATATATTTT. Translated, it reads CASSLSGQSGNTIYF.